This TCR beta chain emerged from a study of cytomegalovirus exposure and HLA in healthy donors. The study, taken as a whole, reports: More clonal expansion characterized HLA-associated TCR beta chains than equally common others in a later analysis. Association with HLA alleles at 0.05 false discovery rate was found for 17,000 or so TCR beta sequences in a later analysis. Cytomegalovirus-associated TCR beta chains were listed, numbering 150 to 200.

Concerning this clone itself: Its antigen is not known.

60 Vbeta and 13 Jbeta primers were used in PCR. In the authors' workflow: Among the unique TCR beta chains that a later analysis counted, roughly 80 million in all, 10 million to 11 million were shared. TCRdb's table, derived via immunoSEQ multiplex PCR, lists solely in-frame clones and lacks some. The V and J calls and clone size were taken over from that table, and D and trimming were inferred from the DNA. The sample holds a few hundred thousand clones; about four fifths are singletons and the top ten take approximately 2.9%. The sequenced material came from PBMCs. The sequence came from a man younger than 40 in good health and CMV-seronegative.

CDR3 amino acids: CASSDLAGGGVTDTQYF. The CDR3 DNA follows: TGTGCCAGCAGTGACTTAGCGGGGGGGGGCGTCACAGATACGCAGTATTTT. This chain links TRBV25-1 with TRBJ2-3; 11 bases fit TRBD2. The CDR3 covers 17 residues. CDR1 is MGHDK and CDR2 is SYGVNS in the germline V gene. V was pared by 3 bases and J by 2 bases, with 7 bases of the junction left unmatched. Using reference TRBV25-1 and TRBJ2-3 for the parts outside the CDR3, the full variable domain is EADIYQTPRYLVIGTGKKITLECSQTMGHDKMYWYQQDPGMELHLIHYSYGVNSTEKGDLSSESTVSRIRTEHFPLTLESARPSHTSQYLCASSDLAGGGVTDTQYFGPGTRLTVL.